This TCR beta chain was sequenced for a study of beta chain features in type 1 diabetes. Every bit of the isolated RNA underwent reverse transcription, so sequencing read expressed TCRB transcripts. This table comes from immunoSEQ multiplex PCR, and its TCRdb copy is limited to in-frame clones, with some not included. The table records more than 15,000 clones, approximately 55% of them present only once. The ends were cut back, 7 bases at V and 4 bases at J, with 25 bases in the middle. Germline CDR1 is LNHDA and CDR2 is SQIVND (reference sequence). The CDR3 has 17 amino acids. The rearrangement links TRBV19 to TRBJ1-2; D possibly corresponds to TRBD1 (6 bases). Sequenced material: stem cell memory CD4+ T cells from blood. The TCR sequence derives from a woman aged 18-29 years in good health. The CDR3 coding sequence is TGTGCCAGTACCCTCCCCCCCGGGGCAGGGGCTGGCTATGGCTACACCTTC. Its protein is CASTLPPGAGAGYGYTF.